This T cell receptor beta chain comes out of a study of T cells in Graves' hyperthyroidism and ophthalmopathy. Study results and limitations: Among clonotypes expanded in thyroid above 0.001, most were also found in blood.

RNA transcripts served as the template for amplifying TCR beta CDR3 regions. The HTBI primer set drove a first-round RT-PCR of the TCR CDR3. TCRdb independently ran MiXCR on the multiplex PCR reads; one entry per CDR3 protein. Of about 560,000 distinct CDR3 sequences listed, 35% to 55% are singletons. The CDR3 is 18 residues long. Germline V CDR1 and CDR2: LNHNV, YYDKDF (reference sequence). The V gene end was trimmed by 2 bases and the J gene end by 6 bases; junction bases not matched to a gene: 13. Note on this clonotype: The antigen is not known.

The rearrangement links TRBV15 to TRBJ2-2; 9 positions agree with TRBD1. This sequence originates from a woman between 18 and 30 years old with Graves' hyperthyroidism. Sequencing was carried out using peripheral blood or thyroid tissue (not recorded which). The CDR3 loop is CATSRTLSGQGGSGELFF. The CDR3 nucleotides read TGTGCCACCAGCAGAACTCTTTCGGGACAGGGTGGCTCCGGGGAGCTGTTTTTT.